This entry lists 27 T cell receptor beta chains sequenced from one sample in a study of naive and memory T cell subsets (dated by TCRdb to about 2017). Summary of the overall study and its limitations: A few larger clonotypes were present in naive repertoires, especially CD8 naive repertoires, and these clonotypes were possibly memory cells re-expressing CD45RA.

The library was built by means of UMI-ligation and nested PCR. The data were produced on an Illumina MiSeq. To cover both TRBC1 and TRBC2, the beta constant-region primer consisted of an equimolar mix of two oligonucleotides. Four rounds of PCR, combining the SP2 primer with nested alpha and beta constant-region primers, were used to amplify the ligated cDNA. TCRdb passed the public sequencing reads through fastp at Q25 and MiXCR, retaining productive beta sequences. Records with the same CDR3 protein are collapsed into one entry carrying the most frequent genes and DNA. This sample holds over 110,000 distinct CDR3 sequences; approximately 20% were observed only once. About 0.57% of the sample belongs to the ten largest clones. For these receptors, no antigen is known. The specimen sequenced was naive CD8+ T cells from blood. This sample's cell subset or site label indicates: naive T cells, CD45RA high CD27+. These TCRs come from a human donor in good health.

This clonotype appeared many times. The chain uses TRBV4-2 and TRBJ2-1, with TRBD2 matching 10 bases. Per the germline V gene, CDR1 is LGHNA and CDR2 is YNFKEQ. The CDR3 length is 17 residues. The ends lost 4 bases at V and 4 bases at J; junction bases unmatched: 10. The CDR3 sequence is CASSPEDSLAGYNEQFF. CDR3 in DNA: TGTGCCAGCAGCCCGGAAGATTCACTAGCGGGGTACAATGAGCAGTTCTTC.

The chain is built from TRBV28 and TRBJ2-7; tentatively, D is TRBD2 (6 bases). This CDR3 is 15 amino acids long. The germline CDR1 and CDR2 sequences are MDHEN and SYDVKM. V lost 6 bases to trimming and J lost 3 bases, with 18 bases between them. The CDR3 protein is CASSPLRDGYYEQYF. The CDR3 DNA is TGTGCCAGCAGCCCCTTGCGGGACGGCTACTACGAGCAGTACTTC.

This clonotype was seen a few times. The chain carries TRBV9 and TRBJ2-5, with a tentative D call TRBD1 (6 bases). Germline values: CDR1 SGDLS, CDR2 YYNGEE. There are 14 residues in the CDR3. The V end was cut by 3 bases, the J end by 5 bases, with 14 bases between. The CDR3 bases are TGTGCCAGCAGCGAGGGGGACATTTGGGAGACCCAGTACTTC. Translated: CASSEGDIWETQYF.

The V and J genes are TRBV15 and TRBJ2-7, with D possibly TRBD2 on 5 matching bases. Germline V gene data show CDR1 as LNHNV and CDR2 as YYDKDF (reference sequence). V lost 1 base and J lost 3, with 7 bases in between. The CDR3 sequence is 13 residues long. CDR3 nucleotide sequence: TGTGCCACCAGCAGAGGAGCGGACTACGAGCAGTACTTC. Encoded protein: CATSRGADYEQYF.

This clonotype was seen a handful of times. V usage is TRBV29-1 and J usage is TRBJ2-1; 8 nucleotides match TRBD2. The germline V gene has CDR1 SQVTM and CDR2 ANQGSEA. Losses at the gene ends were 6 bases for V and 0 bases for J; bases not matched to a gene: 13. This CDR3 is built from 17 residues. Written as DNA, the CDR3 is TGCAGCGTCCGACTAGCGAATCCCCTGAGCTCCTACAATGAGCAGTTCTTC. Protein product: CSVRLANPLSSYNEQFF.

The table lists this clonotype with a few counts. CDR3 bases: TGTGCCAGCAGTTTAGGGAGGGGCACAGATACGCAGTATTTT. This codes for CASSLGRGTDTQYF. This sequence joins TRBV12-3 or TRBV12-4 and TRBJ2-3; D is perhaps TRBD2 (6 bases). This CDR3 region has 14 residues. V was cut by 1 base and J by 1 base, with 6 bases left in between.

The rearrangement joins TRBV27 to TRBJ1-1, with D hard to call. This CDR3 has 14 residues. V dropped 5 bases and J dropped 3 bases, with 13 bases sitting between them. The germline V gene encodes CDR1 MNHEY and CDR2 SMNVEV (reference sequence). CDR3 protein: CASSPIRLHTEAFF. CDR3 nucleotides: TGTGCCAGCAGTCCGATTCGGCTTCACACTGAAGCTTTCTTT.

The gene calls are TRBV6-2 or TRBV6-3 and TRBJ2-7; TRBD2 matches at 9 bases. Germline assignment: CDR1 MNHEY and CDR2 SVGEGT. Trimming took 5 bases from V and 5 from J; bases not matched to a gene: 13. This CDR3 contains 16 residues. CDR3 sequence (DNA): TGTGCCAGCAGTCCCAGTCGGGCGGGAGGGATAGACGAGCAGTACTTC. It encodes CASSPSRAGGIDEQYF.

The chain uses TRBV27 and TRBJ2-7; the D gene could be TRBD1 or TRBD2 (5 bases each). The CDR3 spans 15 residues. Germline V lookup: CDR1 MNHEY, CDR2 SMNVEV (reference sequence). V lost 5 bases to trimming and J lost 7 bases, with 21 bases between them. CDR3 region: CASSLIQAVPGEQYF. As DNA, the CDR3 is TGTGCCAGCAGTCTAATACAGGCCGTACCGGGGGAGCAGTACTTC.

CDR3 sequence: CASSLQGLNEKLFF. CDR3 bases: TGTGCCAGCAGCTTACAGGGACTTAATGAAAAACTGTTTTTT. The chain combines TRBV7-9 with TRBJ1-4, with D tentatively TRBD1 (5 bases). Germline values: CDR1 SEHNR, CDR2 FQNEAQ (reference sequence). The CDR3 is made up of 14 amino acids. The V end was cut by 2 bases, the J end by 4 bases, with 8 bases between.

CDR3: CASSHLQEGTEAFF. The CDR3 DNA is TGTGCCAGCAGCCACTTGCAGGAGGGTACTGAAGCTTTCTTT. The J gene is TRBJ1-1, the V gene TRBV16; D is unclear. V was cut by 3 bases and J by 5 bases, with 13 bases left in between. The germline V gene encodes CDR1 KGHSY and CDR2 FQNENV. The CDR3 is 14 residues long. Full variable domain (missing parts from reference TRBV16 and TRBJ1-1): GEEVAQTPKHLVRGEGQKAKLYCAPIKGHSYVFWYQQVLKNEFKFLISFQNENVFDETGMPKERFSAKCLPNSPCSLEIQATKLEDSAVYFCASSHLQEGTEAFFGQGTRLTVV.

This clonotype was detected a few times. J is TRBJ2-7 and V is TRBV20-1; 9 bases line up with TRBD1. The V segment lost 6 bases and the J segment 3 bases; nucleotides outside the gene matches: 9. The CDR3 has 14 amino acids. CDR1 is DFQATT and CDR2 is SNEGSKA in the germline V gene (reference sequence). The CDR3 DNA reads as TGCAGTGCCTGGAGCGCGGGACAGGGCTACGAGCAGTACTTC. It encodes CSAWSAGQGYEQYF.

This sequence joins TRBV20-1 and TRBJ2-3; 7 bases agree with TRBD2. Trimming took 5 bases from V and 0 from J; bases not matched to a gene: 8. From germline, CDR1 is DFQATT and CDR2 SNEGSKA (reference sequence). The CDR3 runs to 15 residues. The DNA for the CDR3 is TGCAGTGCTTATCTAGCGGATGCTAGCACAGATACGCAGTATTTT. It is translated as CSAYLADASTDTQYF.

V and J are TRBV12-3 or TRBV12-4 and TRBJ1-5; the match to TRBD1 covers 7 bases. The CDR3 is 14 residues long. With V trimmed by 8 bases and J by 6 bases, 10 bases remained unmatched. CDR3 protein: CASSPDSGGQPQHF. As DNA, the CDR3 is TGTGCCAGCTCTCCCGACTCAGGGGGTCAGCCCCAGCATTTT.

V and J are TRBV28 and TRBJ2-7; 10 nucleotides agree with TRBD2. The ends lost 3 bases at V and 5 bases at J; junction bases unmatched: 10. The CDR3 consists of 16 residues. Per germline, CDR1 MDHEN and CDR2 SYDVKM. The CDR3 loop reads CASSFSPALAGDEQYF. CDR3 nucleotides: TGTGCCAGCAGTTTCTCTCCGGCGCTAGCGGGAGACGAGCAGTACTTC.

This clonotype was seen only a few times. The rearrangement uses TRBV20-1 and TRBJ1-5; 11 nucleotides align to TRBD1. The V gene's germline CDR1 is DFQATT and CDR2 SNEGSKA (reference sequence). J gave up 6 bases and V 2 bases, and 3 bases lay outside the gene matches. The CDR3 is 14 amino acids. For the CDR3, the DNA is TGCAGTGCTAGACCGGGACAGGGGGTTCAGCCCCAGCATTTT. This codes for CSARPGQGVQPQHF.

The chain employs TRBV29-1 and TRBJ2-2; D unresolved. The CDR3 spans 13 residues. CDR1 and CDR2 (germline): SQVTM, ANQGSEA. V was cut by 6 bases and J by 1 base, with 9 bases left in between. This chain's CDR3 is CSVRRQNTGELFF. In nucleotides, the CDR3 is TGCAGCGTGAGGAGACAGAACACCGGGGAGCTGTTTTTT.

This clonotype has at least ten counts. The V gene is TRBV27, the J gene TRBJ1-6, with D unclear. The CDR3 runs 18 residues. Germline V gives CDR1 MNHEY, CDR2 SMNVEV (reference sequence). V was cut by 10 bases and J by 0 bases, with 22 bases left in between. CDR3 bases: TGTGCCACCTCCCTTCTGGAGGGCGAAAGCTCCTATAATTCACCCCTCCACTTT. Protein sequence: CATSLLEGESSYNSPLHF.

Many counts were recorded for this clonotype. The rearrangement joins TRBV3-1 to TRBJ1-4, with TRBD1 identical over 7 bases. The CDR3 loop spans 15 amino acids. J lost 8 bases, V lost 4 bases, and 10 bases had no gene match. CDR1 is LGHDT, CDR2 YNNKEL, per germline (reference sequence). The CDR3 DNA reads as TGTGCCAGCAGCCGCCCAGGGGGAGGAGAGGAAAAACTGTTTTTT. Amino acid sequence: CASSRPGGGEEKLFF.

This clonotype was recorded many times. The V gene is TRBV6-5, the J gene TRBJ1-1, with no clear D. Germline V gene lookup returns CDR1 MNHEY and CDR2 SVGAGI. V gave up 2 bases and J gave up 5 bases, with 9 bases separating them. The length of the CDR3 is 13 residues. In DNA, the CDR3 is TGTGCCAGCAGTTACGGACGGGGTACTGAAGCTTTCTTT. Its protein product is CASSYGRGTEAFF.

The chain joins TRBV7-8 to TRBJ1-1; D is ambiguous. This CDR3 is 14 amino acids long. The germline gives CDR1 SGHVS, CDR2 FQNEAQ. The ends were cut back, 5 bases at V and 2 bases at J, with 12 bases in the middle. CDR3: CASSRWGGNTEAFF. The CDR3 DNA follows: TGTGCCAGCAGCCGTTGGGGAGGAAACACTGAAGCTTTCTTT.

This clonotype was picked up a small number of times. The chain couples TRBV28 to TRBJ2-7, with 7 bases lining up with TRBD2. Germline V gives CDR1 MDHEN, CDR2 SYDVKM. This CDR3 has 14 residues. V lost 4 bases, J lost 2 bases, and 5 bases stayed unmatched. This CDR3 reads CASSWASGTYEQYF. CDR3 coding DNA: TGTGCCAGCAGTTGGGCTAGCGGTACCTACGAGCAGTACTTC.

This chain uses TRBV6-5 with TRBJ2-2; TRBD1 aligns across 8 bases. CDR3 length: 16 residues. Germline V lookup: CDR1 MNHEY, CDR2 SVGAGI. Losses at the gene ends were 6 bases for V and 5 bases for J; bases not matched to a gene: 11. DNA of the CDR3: TGTGCCAGCAGCCAGGGGACAGGCTGGTGGACCGGGGAGCTGTTTTTT. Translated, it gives CASSQGTGWWTGELFF.

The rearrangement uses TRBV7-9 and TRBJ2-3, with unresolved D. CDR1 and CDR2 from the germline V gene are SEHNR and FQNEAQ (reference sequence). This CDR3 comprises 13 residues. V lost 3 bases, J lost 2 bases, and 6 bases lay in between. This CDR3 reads CASSFITTDTQYF. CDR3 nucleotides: TGTGCCAGCAGCTTTATAACCACAGATACGCAGTATTTT.

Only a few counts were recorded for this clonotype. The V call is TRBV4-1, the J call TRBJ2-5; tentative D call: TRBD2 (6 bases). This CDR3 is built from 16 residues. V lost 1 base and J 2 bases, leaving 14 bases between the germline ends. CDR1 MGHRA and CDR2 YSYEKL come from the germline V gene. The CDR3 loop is CASSQAGSAGQETQYF. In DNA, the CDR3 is TGCGCCAGCAGCCAAGCGGGGAGCGCGGGGCAAGAGACCCAGTACTTC.

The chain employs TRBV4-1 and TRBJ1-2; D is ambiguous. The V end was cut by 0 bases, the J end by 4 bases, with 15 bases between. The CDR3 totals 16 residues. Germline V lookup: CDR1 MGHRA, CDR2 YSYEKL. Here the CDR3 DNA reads TGCGCCAGCAGCCAAGATCACATGGGCGGGAGCTATGGCTACACCTTC. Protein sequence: CASSQDHMGGSYGYTF.

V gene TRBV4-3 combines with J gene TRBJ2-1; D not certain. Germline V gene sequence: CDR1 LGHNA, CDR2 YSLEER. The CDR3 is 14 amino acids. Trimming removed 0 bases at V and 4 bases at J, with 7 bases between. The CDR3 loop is CASSQEIGYNEQFF. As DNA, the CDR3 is TGCGCCAGCAGCCAAGAGATCGGTTACAATGAGCAGTTCTTC.